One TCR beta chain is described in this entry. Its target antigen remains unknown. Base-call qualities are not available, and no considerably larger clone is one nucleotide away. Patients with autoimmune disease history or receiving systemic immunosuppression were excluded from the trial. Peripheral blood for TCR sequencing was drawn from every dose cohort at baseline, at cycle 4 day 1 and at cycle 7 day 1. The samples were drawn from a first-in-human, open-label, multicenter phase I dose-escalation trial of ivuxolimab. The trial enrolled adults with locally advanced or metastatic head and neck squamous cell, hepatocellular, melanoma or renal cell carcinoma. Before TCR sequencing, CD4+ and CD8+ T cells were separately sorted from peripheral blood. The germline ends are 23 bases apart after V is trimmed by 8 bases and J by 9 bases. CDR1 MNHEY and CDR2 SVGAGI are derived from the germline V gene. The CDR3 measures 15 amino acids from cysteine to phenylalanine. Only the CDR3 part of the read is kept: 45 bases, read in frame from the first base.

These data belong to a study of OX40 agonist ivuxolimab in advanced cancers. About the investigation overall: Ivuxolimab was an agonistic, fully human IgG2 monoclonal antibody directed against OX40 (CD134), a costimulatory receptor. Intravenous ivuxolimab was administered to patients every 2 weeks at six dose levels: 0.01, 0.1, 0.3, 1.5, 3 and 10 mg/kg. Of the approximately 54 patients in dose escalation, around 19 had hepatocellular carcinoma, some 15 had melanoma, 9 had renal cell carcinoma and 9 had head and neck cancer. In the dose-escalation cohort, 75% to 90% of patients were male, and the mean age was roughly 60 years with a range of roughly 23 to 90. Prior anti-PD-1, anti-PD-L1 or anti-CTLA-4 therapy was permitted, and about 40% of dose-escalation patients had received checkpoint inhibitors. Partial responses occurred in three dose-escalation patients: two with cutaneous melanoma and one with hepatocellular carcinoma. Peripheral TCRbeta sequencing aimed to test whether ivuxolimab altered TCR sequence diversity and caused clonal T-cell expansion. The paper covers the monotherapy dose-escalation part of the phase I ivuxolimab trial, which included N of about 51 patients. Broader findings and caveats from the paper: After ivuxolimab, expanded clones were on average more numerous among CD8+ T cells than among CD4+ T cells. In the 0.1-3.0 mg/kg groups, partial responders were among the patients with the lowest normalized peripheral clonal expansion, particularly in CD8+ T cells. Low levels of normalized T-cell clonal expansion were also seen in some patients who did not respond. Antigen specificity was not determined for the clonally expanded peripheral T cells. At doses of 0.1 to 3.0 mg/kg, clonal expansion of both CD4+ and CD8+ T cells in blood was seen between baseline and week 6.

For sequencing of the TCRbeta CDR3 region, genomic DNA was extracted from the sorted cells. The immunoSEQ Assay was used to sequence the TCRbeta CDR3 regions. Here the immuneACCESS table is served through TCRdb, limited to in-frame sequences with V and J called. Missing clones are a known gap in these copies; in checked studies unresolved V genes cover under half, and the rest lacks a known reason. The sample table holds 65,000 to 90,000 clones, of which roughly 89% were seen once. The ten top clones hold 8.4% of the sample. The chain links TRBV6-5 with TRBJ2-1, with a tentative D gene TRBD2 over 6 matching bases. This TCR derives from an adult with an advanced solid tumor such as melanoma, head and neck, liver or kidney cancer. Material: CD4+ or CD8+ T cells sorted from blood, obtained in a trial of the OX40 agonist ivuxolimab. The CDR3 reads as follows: CASEPGRGVGGEQFF. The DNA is TGTGCCAGCGAGCCGGGACGAGGGGTGGGGGGTGAGCAGTTCTTC.